A selection of T cell receptor beta chains follows, all from one sample in a study of blood T cell repertoires in COVID-19. Using immunoSEQ multiplex PCR, the repertoire was profiled, and TCRdb retains in-frame clones only, with some absent. In the table there are around 260,000 clones, over 75% of which are singletons. Sequencing was done on a sample of peripheral blood. The receptors come from a human donor in a cohort sampled during active COVID-19. Both conserved end residues are part of each CDR3. A D gene is named only where the DNA matches it firmly. Expanded clones are given a class, and other clones once, few, many or no size at all.

cdr3_aa | cdr3_nt | j_call | d_call | v_call | clone_size
CAWSALYTEAFF | TGTGCCTGGAGTGCACTTTACACTGAAGCTTTCTTT | TRBJ1-1 | - | TRBV30 | -
CASSYSSASTDTQYF | TGTGCCAGCAGTTACTCTAGCGCGAGCACAGATACGCAGTATTTT | TRBJ2-3 | - | TRBV6-5 | -
CASSQVDRGRAFF | TGTGCCAGCAGCCAAGTAGACAGGGGGCGAGCTTTCTTT | TRBJ1-1 | TRBD1 | TRBV3-1/TRBV3-2 | -
CATSPTSGPQETQYF | TGTGCCACCAGTCCCACTAGCGGACCCCAAGAGACCCAGTACTTC | TRBJ2-5 | TRBD2 | TRBV15 | -
CASGTGSAAKNIQYF | TGTGCCAGCGGGACAGGGAGTGCGGCCAAAAACATTCAGTACTTC | TRBJ2-4 | TRBD1 | TRBV7-2 | -
CARRPFGQAGGYYMNTEAFF | TGCGCCAGACGACCTTTCGGCCAAGCAGGAGGGTACTATATGAACACTGAAGCTTTCTTT | TRBJ1-1 | - | TRBV10-1 | few
CATSDLIAGSYNEQFF | TGTGCCACCAGTGATTTAATAGCGGGGTCCTACAATGAGCAGTTCTTC | TRBJ2-1 | TRBD2 | TRBV24-1 | -
CASSERRGLSTDTQYF | TGTGCCAGCAGTGAAAGGCGGGGACTTTCCACAGATACGCAGTATTTT | TRBJ2-3 | - | TRBV2 | -
CASSYGQTLGELFF | TGTGCCAGCAGTTATGGACAGACTCTCGGGGAGCTGTTTTTT | TRBJ2-2 | - | TRBV3-1/TRBV3-2 | -
CASSSTSGGLSEQFF | TGTGCCAGCAGCTCCACTAGCGGGGGACTAAGTGAGCAGTTCTTC | TRBJ2-1 | TRBD2 | TRBV7-2 | -
CASSPPGLAGAGEQYF | TGTGCCAGCTCACCACCCGGGTTAGCGGGAGCGGGGGAGCAGTACTTC | TRBJ2-7 | TRBD2 | TRBV18 | -
CASKGGEEKLFF | TGCGCCAGCAAAGGGGGCGAAGAAAAACTGTTTTTT | TRBJ1-4 | TRBD1 | TRBV5-1 | -
CASGLWDRDTDTQYF | TGTGCTAGTGGTTTGTGGGACAGGGACACAGATACGCAGTATTTT | TRBJ2-3 | TRBD1 | TRBV12-5 | -
CASSSASLANTGELFF | TGTGCCAGCAGCTCGGCCTCACTAGCGAACACCGGGGAGCTGTTTTTT | TRBJ2-2 | - | TRBV5-4 | few
CASSSLGDIQYF | TGTGCCAGCAGTTCCTTAGGGGACATTCAGTACTTC | TRBJ2-4 | - | TRBV12-3/TRBV12-4 | -
CASSQQGTYGYTF | TGTGCCAGCAGCCAGCAGGGTACCTATGGCTACACCTTC | TRBJ1-2 | - | TRBV14 | -
CASSVEQGYEQYF | TGTGCCAGCAGCGTAGAACAGGGATACGAGCAGTACTTC | TRBJ2-7 | - | TRBV9 | -
CASKLGQAVNSPLHF | TGTGCCAGCAAACTGGGACAGGCGGTAAATTCACCCCTCCACTTT | TRBJ1-6 | TRBD1 | TRBV6-5 | -
CASSPPSGSTHEQFF | TGTGCCAGCAGTCCCCCTAGCGGGAGTACCCATGAGCAGTTCTTC | TRBJ2-1 | TRBD2 | TRBV28 | -
CAVKGRETGELFF | TGTGCCGTAAAGGGGCGGGAGACCGGGGAGCTGTTTTTT | TRBJ2-2 | TRBD2 | TRBV10-3 | -
CASRSPPEYF | TGTGCCAGCAGGAGCCCCCCTGAGTACTTC | TRBJ2-7 | - | TRBV2 | -
CASSLGYRATNEKLFF | TGCGCCAGCAGCTTGGGATACAGGGCAACTAATGAAAAACTGTTTTTT | TRBJ1-4 | - | TRBV5-1 | -
CASSLGRQGYYEQYF | TGTGCCAGCAGCTTAGGTAGGCAGGGCTACTACGAGCAGTACTTC | TRBJ2-7 | - | TRBV11-1 | few
CASSRDSRETQYF | TGTGCCAGCAGCCGCGACTCACGCGAGACCCAGTACTTC | TRBJ2-5 | - | TRBV11-2 | -
CASYGENTEAFF | TGTGCCTCCTACGGTGAGAACACTGAAGCTTTCTTT | TRBJ1-1 | - | TRBV30 | -
CASSQARGTDREWETQYF | TGCGCCAGCAGCCAAGCCCGCGGAACGGACCGGGAATGGGAGACCCAGTACTTC | TRBJ2-5 | - | TRBV4-3 | -
CASSRQPVNTEAFF | TGTGCCAGCAGCCGACAGCCCGTGAACACTGAAGCTTTCTTT | TRBJ1-1 | - | TRBV7-9 | -
CASSGLGWDQETQYF | TGTGCCAGCAGCGGACTAGGATGGGACCAAGAGACCCAGTACTTC | TRBJ2-5 | TRBD2 | TRBV2 | -
CASSPPVVDEQFF | TGTGCCAGCTCACCACCCGTTGTCGATGAGCAGTTCTTC | TRBJ2-1 | - | TRBV18 | once
CASSLGGGELFF | TGTGCCAGCAGTTTAGGCGGCGGGGAGCTGTTTTTT | TRBJ2-2 | - | TRBV12-3/TRBV12-4 | -
CSASYSEAFF | TGCAGTGCTAGTTATTCTGAAGCTTTCTTT | TRBJ1-1 | - | TRBV20-1 | -
CASSLAGTNTGELFF | TGTGCCAGCAGCCTTGCAGGGACGAACACCGGGGAGCTGTTTTTT | TRBJ2-2 | - | TRBV7-9 | -
CASSRDRDRRETQYF | TGTGCCAGCAGCCGGGACAGGGACCGGCGGGAGACCCAGTACTTC | TRBJ2-5 | TRBD1 | TRBV7-2 | once
CASSARAGTAEQYF | TGTGCCAGTAGTGCCCGAGCGGGAACGGCTGAGCAGTACTTC | TRBJ2-7 | TRBD2 | TRBV19 | -
CASSPLGGGRAKNIQYF | TGTGCCAGCAGCCCCCTCGGAGGCGGGAGGGCCAAAAACATTCAGTACTTC | TRBJ2-4 | TRBD2 | TRBV5-6 | many
CASSRATSGPYEQYF | TGTGCCAGCAGCCGAGCGACTAGCGGTCCCTACGAGCAGTACTTC | TRBJ2-7 | TRBD2 | TRBV7-8 | -
CASSSNRGTEAFF | TGTGCCAGCAGTTCCAATCGAGGGACTGAAGCTTTCTTT | TRBJ1-1 | - | TRBV6-5 | -
CASSIDGLATNEQYF | TGTGCCAGCAGCATAGACGGACTAGCCACCAACGAGCAGTACTTC | TRBJ2-7 | TRBD2 | TRBV7-6 | -
CASSDFYLTGRSYEQYF | TGTGCCAGCAGTGACTTTTATCTGACTGGCCGCTCCTACGAGCAGTACTTC | TRBJ2-7 | - | TRBV6-4 | -
CASSMDYNQPQHF | TGTGCCAGTAGTATGGACTACAATCAGCCCCAGCATTTT | TRBJ1-5 | - | TRBV19 | -
CASSGERSYEQYF | TGTGCCAGCAGTGGCGAACGGTCCTACGAGCAGTACTTC | TRBJ2-7 | - | TRBV2 | -
CASSPPSISGNTIYF | TGTGCCAGCTCACCACCTTCAATCTCTGGAAACACCATATATTTT | TRBJ1-3 | - | TRBV18 | -
CASSGGAGNTIYF | TGCGCCAGCAGTGGGGGAGCTGGAAACACCATATATTTT | TRBJ1-3 | - | TRBV10-2 | -
CASRALGGAGYGYTF | TGTGCCAGCAGGGCCCTTGGGGGGGCGGGCTATGGCTACACCTTC | TRBJ1-2 | - | TRBV28 | -
CASSTTTSQETQYF | TGTGCCAGCAGTACAACTACCAGCCAAGAGACCCAGTACTTC | TRBJ2-5 | - | TRBV11-2 | -
CASGGSRYNEQFF | TGTGCCAGTGGAGGTAGCCGGTACAATGAGCAGTTCTTC | TRBJ2-1 | - | TRBV19 | once
CASSFRLAESTDTQYF | TGTGCCAGCAGCTTTAGACTAGCGGAGAGCACAGATACGCAGTATTTT | TRBJ2-3 | TRBD2 | TRBV5-4 | -
CASSPGTYNEQFF | TGTGCCAGCAGCCCCGGGACCTACAATGAGCAGTTCTTC | TRBJ2-1 | - | TRBV11-3 | -
CASSRTEMNTEAFF | TGTGCCAGCAGCCGGACAGAGATGAACACTGAAGCTTTCTTT | TRBJ1-1 | - | TRBV7-8 | -
CASSLIGSNYGYTF | TGTGCCAGCAGCTTGATCGGTTCCAACTATGGCTACACCTTC | TRBJ1-2 | - | TRBV5-4 | -
CASSPTGVAGVLDTQYF | TGCGCCAGCAGCCCCACGGGGGTAGCGGGAGTGTTAGATACGCAGTATTTT | TRBJ2-3 | TRBD2 | TRBV5-1 | -
CATSGGGDQPQHF | TGTGCCACCAGCGGGGGGGGCGATCAGCCCCAGCATTTT | TRBJ1-5 | - | TRBV15 | -
CASSQAGLAGGSEQFF | TGTGCCAGCAGCCAAGCAGGACTAGCGGGAGGGAGTGAGCAGTTCTTC | TRBJ2-1 | TRBD2 | TRBV3-1/TRBV3-2 | -
CASSLAGSYEQYF | TGTGCCAGCAGTTTAGCAGGCTCCTACGAGCAGTACTTC | TRBJ2-7 | - | TRBV28 | once
CASSFLTGSNSPLHF | TGTGCCAGCAGTTTCCTAACCGGTTCTAATTCACCCCTCCACTTT | TRBJ1-6 | - | TRBV28 | -
CSAEGLAGTRGTQYF | TGCAGCGCCGAAGGTCTAGCGGGAACGCGCGGGACCCAGTACTTC | TRBJ2-5 | TRBD2 | TRBV29-1 | -
CASSPSVSTEAFF | TGTGCCAGCAGTCCTTCAGTAAGCACTGAAGCTTTCTTT | TRBJ1-1 | - | TRBV12-3/TRBV12-4 | -
CAISDGGAANEKLFF | TGTGCCATCAGTGATGGCGGGGCGGCTAATGAAAAACTGTTTTTT | TRBJ1-4 | - | TRBV10-3 | -